The table lists the clone carrying this T cell receptor beta chain with a few counts. The antigen is undetermined. In germline, CDR1 is GTSNPN, CDR2 SVGIG (reference sequence). This CDR3 region has 12 residues. Trimming cost V 2 bases and J 13 bases; bases outside gene matches: 10. These data belong to a study of cytomegalovirus exposure and HLA in healthy donors. Study results and caveats: With high specificity and sensitivity, the classifier reportedly diagnosed cytomegalovirus status.

TCRdb's copy holds only in-frame clones and misses some; the assay was immunoSEQ multiplex PCR. The profile shows fewer than 250,000 clones, around 80% of them singletons. The sample was PBMCs. The gene calls are TRBV30 and TRBJ1-2; 7 bases are a match to TRBD1. This TCR came from a woman younger than 45 in good health and CMV-seropositive. The CDR3 region is CAWSPGQSLGTF. In nucleotides, the CDR3 is TGTGCCTGGAGTCCGGGACAGTCCTTAGGCACCTTC.